This T cell receptor beta chain derives from a study of CD8+ T cells in alopecia areata. Trimming cost V 5 bases and J 11 bases; bases outside gene matches: 16. Germline V gives CDR1 SGHTA, CDR2 FQGNSA. The CDR3 runs to 15 residues. In each case, RNA was isolated and then reverse transcribed into cDNA as the sequencing template. Measured with immunoSEQ multiplex PCR; TCRdb has only the in-frame clones, and not every one. The sample includes 95,000 to 110,000 clones, approximately 52% of them seen just once. This clone was seen a few times. This sequence originates from a human donor in good health. The sample comprised CD4+ T cells sorted from blood. The V gene is TRBV7-2, the J gene TRBJ1-1, with TRBD1 identical over 8 bases. Here the CDR3 DNA reads TGTGCCAGCAGCCGCCAGGCAGGGGGCCTCTCAGGTGCTTTCTTT. This sequence encodes CASSRQAGGLSGAFF.